Below, 27 T cell receptor beta chains from the same sample are listed, as sequenced in a study of blood T cell repertoires in COVID-19. Clones were sequenced by immunoSEQ multiplex PCR, and TCRdb holds only the in-frame ones, with some missing. The sample holds roughly 100,000 clones, around 76% seen once. Sequenced material: peripheral blood. The receptors come from a woman in her 70s with acute or convalescent COVID-19.

In its sample, this clone was seen a few times. The V gene is TRBV4-2, the J gene TRBJ1-1, with D unclear. CDR1 is LGHNA and CDR2 is YNFKEQ in the germline V gene. CDR3 length: 13 amino acids. V was shortened by 1 base and J by 5 bases, with 8 bases between the two germline ends. The CDR3 region has the DNA TGTGCCAGCAGCCAAGTGATAGAAACTGAAGCTTTCTTT. Its protein product is CASSQVIETEAFF.

The chain is built from TRBV7-2 and TRBJ2-1; 8 bases line up with TRBD2. The CDR3 runs to 15 residues. CDR1 is SGHTA and CDR2 is FQGNSA in the germline V gene. After removal of 1 base from V and 5 bases from J, the junction contained 4 bases not matched to a gene. The CDR3, as DNA: TGTGCCAGCAGCTTAGACCCCGGGGGGGACAATGAGCAGTTCTTC. Encoded protein: CASSLDPGGDNEQFF.

This clone was observed once. The chain employs TRBV19 and TRBJ2-7; TRBD1 agrees at 10 bases. Germline CDR1 reads LNHDA; CDR2 reads SQIVND (reference sequence). CDR3 length equals 14 residues. The CDR3 nucleotides read TGTGCGCCCCCGGGACAGGGGTTCTCCTACGAGCAGTACTTC. Translated: CAPPGQGFSYEQYF.

The genes are TRBV6-6 and TRBJ2-2, with 10 bases matching TRBD1. In germline, CDR1 is MNHNY, CDR2 SVGAGI (reference sequence). V was clipped by 2 bases and J by 5 bases; unmatched bases: 5. This CDR3 has 16 residues. In DNA form, the CDR3 reads TGTGCCAGCAGTTACCCGGGACAGGGGTGGACCGGGGAGCTGTTTTTT. Its translation is CASSYPGQGWTGELFF.

The J gene is TRBJ2-5, the V gene TRBV7-2, with 10 positions matching TRBD2. Germline CDR1 is SGHTA and CDR2 is FQGNSA. The CDR3 totals 16 residues. V gave up 1 base and J gave up 7 bases; unmatched junction bases: 9. The CDR3 reads CASSLGRSGGAGTQYF. The CDR3 DNA is TGTGCCAGCAGCTTAGGAAGAAGCGGGGGGGCTGGGACCCAGTACTTC.

This clone was seen a single time. V usage is TRBV28 and J usage is TRBJ1-2, with TRBD1 matching over 8 bases. The CDR3 is 15 residues long. J lost 3 bases, V lost 0 bases, and 3 bases had no gene match. Looked up from germline, CDR1 is MDHEN and CDR2 is SYDVKM. Written as DNA, the CDR3 is TGTGCCAGCAGTTTATGGAACAGGGGGGACTATGGCTACACCTTC. Translating it yields CASSLWNRGDYGYTF.

The J gene is TRBJ2-3, the V gene TRBV14; no clear D. The CDR3 loop spans 15 amino acids. The germline gives CDR1 SGHDN, CDR2 FVKESK. The V and J ends lost 1 base and 6 bases respectively, with 14 bases between them. CDR3 DNA: TGTGCCAGCAGCCAAGGATCCGAGGTTGTGGATACGCAGTATTTT. Its translation: CASSQGSEVVDTQYF. The full variable domain, its missing parts supplied by reference TRBV14 and TRBJ2-3, is EAGVTQFPSHSVIEKGQTVTLRCDPISGHDNLYWYRRVMGKEIKFLLHFVKESKQDESGMPNNRFLAERTGGTYSTLKVQPAELEDSGVYFCASSQGSEVVDTQYFGPGTRLTVL.

The V and J genes are TRBV7-8 and TRBJ1-6; D not resolved. Trimming cost V 1 base and J 3 bases, with 4 bases left between them. Germline loops: CDR1 SGHVS, CDR2 FQNEAQ. This CDR3 is 14 amino acids long. CDR3 region: CASSLDGYNSPLHF. The CDR3 DNA follows: TGTGCCAGCAGCTTAGACGGCTATAATTCACCCCTCCACTTT.

The J gene is TRBJ2-7, the V gene TRBV5-1; TRBD2 might be the D (6 bases). The CDR3 covers 17 residues. V shed 0 bases and J shed 3 bases, with 19 bases lying between them. Germline-derived CDR1 and CDR2 are SGHRS and YFSETQ. The CDR3 reads CASSLGLDGGRVYEQYF. Written as DNA, the CDR3 is TGCGCCAGCAGCTTGGGGCTGGACGGGGGACGGGTCTACGAGCAGTACTTC.

This clone was seen only once. This sequence joins TRBV7-2 and TRBJ2-5; TRBD2 aligns across 8 bases. The ends lost 2 bases at V and 2 bases at J; junction bases unmatched: 7. Germline V gene data show CDR1 as SGHTA and CDR2 as FQGNSA. This CDR3 is built from 16 residues. CDR3 sequence: CASSLSAGGLQETQYF. CDR3 nucleotide sequence: TGTGCCAGCAGCTTATCGGCGGGGGGACTGCAAGAGACCCAGTACTTC.

The chain links TRBV6-6 to TRBJ2-7; 9 bases agree with TRBD1. The junction had 3 bases not matched to a gene; V was cut back by 5 bases and J by 1 base. The CDR3 runs to 14 residues. Germline V CDR1 and CDR2: MNHNY, SVGAGI (reference sequence). The CDR3 sequence: CASSPGTGSYEQYF. The CDR3 DNA reads TGTGCCAGCAGTCCCGGGACAGGGTCCTACGAGCAGTACTTC.

The rearrangement links TRBV7-2 to TRBJ1-4; TRBD1 agrees at 9 bases. CDR3 length equals 14 residues. V gave up 3 bases and J gave up 8 bases; unmatched junction bases: 4. The germline gives CDR1 SGHTA, CDR2 FQGNSA. The CDR3 nucleotides are TGTGCCAGCAGCTTTTCCGGGACAGGGGAAAAACTGTTTTTT. This gives the protein CASSFSGTGEKLFF. Together with reference TRBV7-2 and TRBJ1-4, the CDR3 gives the full variable domain: GAGVSQSPSNKVTEKGKDVELRCDPISGHTALYWYRQSLGQGLEFLIYFQGNSAPDKSGLPSDRFSAERTGGSVSTLTIQRTQQEDSAVYLCASSFSGTGEKLFFGSGTQLSVL.

The chain employs TRBV27 and TRBJ2-1; 7 bases align to TRBD1. The CDR3 consists of 15 residues. CDR1 and CDR2 from the germline V gene are MNHEY and SMNVEV (reference sequence). The V and J ends lost 4 bases and 2 bases, in that order; junction bases with no gene match: 5. The CDR3 DNA reads as TGTGCCAGCAGTTCTCGACAGGGAACCTACAATGAGCAGTTCTTC. As protein: CASSSRQGTYNEQFF.

There are a few counts of this clone. The chain is built from TRBV6-2 or TRBV6-3 and TRBJ1-2; D gene ambiguous. V was trimmed by 3 bases and J by 2 bases, leaving 13 bases between them. The CDR3 covers 15 residues. The V gene's germline CDR1 is MNHEY and CDR2 SVGEGT. CDR3 sequence (DNA): TGTGCCAGCAGTTATCCCCCAGGAAGAAACTATGGCTACACCTTC. Protein: CASSYPPGRNYGYTF.

This clone has just a few counts. The gene calls are TRBV18 and TRBJ1-1; D call uncertain. V dropped 1 base and J dropped 3 bases, with 6 bases sitting between them. This CDR3 contains 13 residues. Germline V CDR1 and CDR2: KGHSH, LQKENI. CDR3 amino acids: CASSPRDYTEAFF. CDR3 sequence (DNA): TGTGCCAGCTCACCACGCGACTACACTGAAGCTTTCTTT.

CDR3 sequence: CASSVIPGTMVETQYF. Here the CDR3 DNA reads TGTGCCAGCAGCGTCATCCCCGGGACTATGGTAGAGACCCAGTACTTC. The chain employs TRBV5-5 and TRBJ2-5, with TRBD2 matching over 7 bases. The CDR3 spans 16 residues. Per the germline V gene, CDR1 is SGHKS and CDR2 is YYEKEE (reference sequence). The V gene end was trimmed by 4 bases and the J gene end by 4 bases; junction bases not matched to a gene: 13.

The rearrangement uses TRBV7-8 and TRBJ1-3; D call uncertain. In germline, CDR1 is SGHVS, CDR2 FQNEAQ. There are 14 residues in the CDR3. Trimming cost V 5 bases and J 2 bases, with 10 bases left between them. CDR3 sequence: CASSVGRTGNTIYF. The CDR3, as DNA: TGTGCCAGCAGCGTAGGGAGAACTGGAAACACCATATATTTT.

V usage is TRBV5-1 and J usage is TRBJ2-1; 8 bases map to TRBD1. Germline V gene data show CDR1 as SGHRS and CDR2 as YFSETQ. The junction had 10 bases not matched to a gene; V was cut back by 4 bases and J by 7 bases. CDR3 length: 15 amino acids. Here the CDR3 DNA reads TGCGCCAGCAGCCACAGGGGGGCGGGATTTAATGAGCAGTTCTTC. As protein: CASSHRGAGFNEQFF.

This sequence joins TRBV18 and TRBJ1-2, with 9 bases fitting TRBD1. The CDR3 extends over 16 amino acids. With V trimmed by 5 bases and J by 4 bases, 11 bases remained unmatched. The germline CDR1 and CDR2 sequences are KGHSH and LQKENI. CDR3 protein: CASSDQPGQGSYGYTF. The DNA of the CDR3 is TGTGCCAGCTCAGATCAACCGGGACAGGGTAGCTATGGCTACACCTTC.

Only one count was recorded for this clone. The gene calls are TRBV9 and TRBJ2-1; 9 bases are a match to TRBD1. V lost 3 bases and J lost 4; bases outside the gene matches: 5. Germline loops: CDR1 SGDLS, CDR2 YYNGEE. This CDR3 has 15 residues. In nucleotides, the CDR3 is TGTGCCAGCAGCGCCGGGACAGGGTGGTACAATGAGCAGTTCTTC. This translates into CASSAGTGWYNEQFF. Complete variable domain (other parts from reference TRBV9 and TRBJ2-1): DSGVTQTPKHLITATGQRVTLRCSPRSGDLSVYWYQQSLDQGLQFLIQYYNGEERAKGNILERFSAQQFPDLHSELNLSSLELGDSALYFCASSAGTGWYNEQFFGPGTRLTVL.

V gene TRBV7-2 combines with J gene TRBJ2-3; TRBD1 might be the D (6 bases). CDR3 size: 15 residues. Germline-derived CDR1 and CDR2 are SGHTA and FQGNSA. V was trimmed by 5 bases and J by 2 bases, leaving 14 bases between them. The CDR3 coding sequence is TGTGCCAGCAGCAAAGACAGGCTGCCCACAGATACGCAGTATTTT. Its protein product is CASSKDRLPTDTQYF.

The chain joins TRBV7-9 to TRBJ2-7, with TRBD1 identical over 10 bases. The CDR3 contains 12 residues. V trimming: 1 base; J trimming: 13 bases; junction bases outside the gene matches: 4. The V gene's germline CDR1 is SEHNR and CDR2 FQNEAQ (reference sequence). The CDR3 sequence is CASSLGQGAGYF. For the CDR3, the DNA is TGTGCCAGCAGCTTAGGACAGGGGGCCGGATACTTC. Looking up the rest from reference TRBV7-9 and TRBJ2-7 gives the full variable domain: DTGVSQNPRHKITKRGQNVTFRCDPISEHNRLYWYRQTLGQGPEFLTYFQNEAQLEKSRLLSDRFSAERPKGSFSTLEIQRTEQGDSAMYLCASSLGQGAGYFGPGTRLTVT.

This chain connects TRBV10-3 to TRBJ1-5; D possibly corresponds to TRBD1 (5 bases). This CDR3 is 16 amino acids long. From germline, CDR1 is ENHRY and CDR2 SYGVKD. The ends were cut back, 4 bases at V and 2 bases at J, with 15 bases in the middle. CDR3 protein: CAISATPREGNQPQHF. In DNA, the CDR3 is TGTGCCATCAGTGCAACACCCAGGGAAGGCAATCAGCCCCAGCATTTT.

J is TRBJ2-1 and V is TRBV9; maybe TRBD1 (5 bases). Germline V CDR1 and CDR2: SGDLS, YYNGEE. V lost 1 base and J lost 3, with 11 bases in between. The CDR3 covers 15 residues. The CDR3 protein is CASSVLQVGYNEQFF. The CDR3, as DNA: TGTGCCAGCAGCGTATTACAGGTGGGCTACAATGAGCAGTTCTTC. Complete variable domain (other parts from reference TRBV9 and TRBJ2-1): DSGVTQTPKHLITATGQRVTLRCSPRSGDLSVYWYQQSLDQGLQFLIQYYNGEERAKGNILERFSAQQFPDLHSELNLSSLELGDSALYFCASSVLQVGYNEQFFGPGTRLTVL.

The chain is built from TRBV4-3 and TRBJ1-1; no clear D. V shed 0 bases and J shed 4 bases, with 12 bases lying between them. Germline V gene sequence: CDR1 LGHNA, CDR2 YSLEER. This CDR3 is 15 amino acids long. CDR3 bases: TGCGCCAGCAGCCAAGATTCAGGTTTTGGCACTGAAGCTTTCTTT. Protein sequence: CASSQDSGFGTEAFF.

This chain connects TRBV27 to TRBJ2-7; weak D call: TRBD1 (6 bases). This CDR3 region has 13 residues. The germline V gene has CDR1 MNHEY and CDR2 SMNVEV (reference sequence). The V gene lost 4 bases and the J gene lost 2 bases, with 9 bases spanning the gap. CDR3 coding DNA: TGTGCCAGCAGTTCAAACAGGGCCTACGAGCAGTACTTC. Its translation is CASSSNRAYEQYF.

The gene calls are TRBV11-2 and TRBJ2-7; a weak D match, TRBD2 (5 bases). Germline values: CDR1 SGHAT, CDR2 FQNNGV. This CDR3 spans 14 amino acids. The germline V and J ends were trimmed by 5 bases and 3 bases, with 14 bases remaining between them. CDR3: CASSASHRDYEQYF. In nucleotides, the CDR3 is TGTGCCAGCAGCGCCTCCCATCGGGACTACGAGCAGTACTTC.